The clone carrying this T cell receptor (beta chain) was seen a single time. This entry is derived from a study of cytomegalovirus exposure and HLA in healthy donors. The study ran its PCR with 60 Vbeta and 13 Jbeta primers. The data were produced by immunoSEQ multiplex PCR, yet TCRdb's version contains in-frame clones alone and is incomplete. The sample yields about 110,000 clones, 73% seen once. The CDR3 consists of 15 residues. J was trimmed by 11 bases and V by 5 bases; bases with no gene match: 13. Per germline, CDR1 SGHVS and CDR2 FQNEAQ. The sample taken for sequencing was PBMCs. The J gene is TRBJ1-1, the V gene TRBV7-8; TRBD1 matches at 11 bases. This clonotype was obtained from a man in his forties in good health and CMV-seronegative. CDR3 protein: CASSRIRTGGFGAFF. For the CDR3, the DNA is TGTGCCAGCAGCCGCATTAGGACAGGGGGCTTTGGGGCTTTCTTT.